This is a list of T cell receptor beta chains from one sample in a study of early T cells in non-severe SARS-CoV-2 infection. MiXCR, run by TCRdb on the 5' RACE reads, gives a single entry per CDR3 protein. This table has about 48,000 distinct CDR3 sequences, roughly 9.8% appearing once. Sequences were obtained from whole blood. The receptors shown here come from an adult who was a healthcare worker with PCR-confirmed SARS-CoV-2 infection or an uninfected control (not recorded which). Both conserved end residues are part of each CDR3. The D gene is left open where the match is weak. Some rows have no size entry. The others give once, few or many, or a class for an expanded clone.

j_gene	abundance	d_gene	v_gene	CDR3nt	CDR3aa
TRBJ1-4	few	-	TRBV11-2	TGTGCCAGCAGTTTTAGAGCCCCCCAGGGTGGTACTAATGAAAAACTGTTTTTT	CASSFRAPQGGTNEKLFF
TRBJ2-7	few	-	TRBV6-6	TGTGCCAGCAGTTACTCGAATCGGGACACTCACTACGAGCAGTACTTC	CASSYSNRDTHYEQYF
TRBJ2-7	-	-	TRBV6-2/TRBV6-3	TGTGCCAGCAGCATCGCCCGTCTTGAGCAGTACTTC	CASSIARLEQYF
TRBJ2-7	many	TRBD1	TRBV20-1	TGCAGTGCTAGGGGACAGGGCCCCTACGAGCAGTACTTC	CSARGQGPYEQYF
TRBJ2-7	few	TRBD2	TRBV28	TGTGCCAGCAGTTCACGACTAGCCGTCTACGAGCAGTACTTC	CASSSRLAVYEQYF
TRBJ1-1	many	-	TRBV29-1	TGCAGCGTTGTTGTCAGCAACACTGAAGCTTTCTTT	CSVVVSNTEAFF
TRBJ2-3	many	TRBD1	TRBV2	TGTGCCAGCAGCGGACAGGGCGTTAGCACAGATACGCAGTATTTT	CASSGQGVSTDTQYF
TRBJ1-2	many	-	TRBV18	TGTGCCAGCTCACCACAAAGCGAGGGCGGCTACACCTTC	CASSPQSEGGYTF
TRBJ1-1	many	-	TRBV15	TGTGCCACCAGCCCGCGGGCAAGGACTGAAGCTTTCTTT	CATSPRARTEAFF
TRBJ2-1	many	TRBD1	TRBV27	TGTGCCAGCAGCCATAGGGATGACAGGGGCGTCTACAATGAGCAGTTCTTC	CASSHRDDRGVYNEQFF
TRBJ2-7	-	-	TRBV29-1	TGCAGCGTTGAAGAGACCTGGGGAGCCTACGAGCAGTACTTC	CSVEETWGAYEQYF
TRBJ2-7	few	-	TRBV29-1	TGCAGCGTTGATTGGGGACATGGGACTTTCTACGAGCAGTACTTC	CSVDWGHGTFYEQYF
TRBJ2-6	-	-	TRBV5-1	TGCGCCAGCAGCTTGGTTGCCAGGGGAGGCTCTGGGGCCAACGTCCTGACTTTC	CASSLVARGGSGANVLTF
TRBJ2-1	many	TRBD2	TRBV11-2	TGTGCCAGCAGCTCCACCCCGGGGCTAGCGGGAACCTATGAGCAGTTCTTC	CASSSTPGLAGTYEQFF
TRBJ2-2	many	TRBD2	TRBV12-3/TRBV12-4	TGTGCCAGCAGTTCCGAGGCGGGAGGAGGTTGGGGGGAGCTGTTTTTT	CASSSEAGGGWGELFF
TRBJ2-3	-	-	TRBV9	TGTGCCAGCAGCGTAGCGAGCGCCACAGATACGCAGTATTTT	CASSVASATDTQYF
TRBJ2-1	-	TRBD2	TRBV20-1	TGCAGTGCTTACTTAGCGGGAGGGGGGTCGAATGAGCAGTTCTTC	CSAYLAGGGSNEQFF
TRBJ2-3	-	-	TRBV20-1	TGCAGTGCTAGTTATCCGGGACCAAGCACAGATACGCAGTATTTT	CSASYPGPSTDTQYF
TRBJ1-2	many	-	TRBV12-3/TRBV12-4	TGTGCCAGCAGTTTAGATCGGCAGGGCGGTGGCTACACCTTC	CASSLDRQGGGYTF
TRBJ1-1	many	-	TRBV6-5	TGTGCCAGCAGTTACGGTGGCGGAATAATCGGCACTGAAGCTTTCTTT	CASSYGGGIIGTEAFF
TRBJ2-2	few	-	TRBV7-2	TGTGCCAGCAGCTTAGCCAGCAGGGGTTACGCCGGGGAGCTGTTTTTT	CASSLASRGYAGELFF